The 11 T cell receptor beta chains below were found in one sample sequenced in a study of CD8 T cells in ankylosing spondylitis. TCRdb reanalysed the 5' RACE reads using MiXCR and keeps one entry per CDR3 protein. The sample yields about 130,000 distinct CDR3 sequences, 9.5% to 12% seen once. The specimen was blood, either unsorted or a sorted T cell fraction (not recorded which). These receptors came from a female donor with ankylosing spondylitis or in good health (not recorded which).

This clonotype was counted a few times. The V gene is TRBV28, the J gene TRBJ1-2; no clear D. There are 15 residues in the CDR3. Germline V gene sequence: CDR1 MDHEN, CDR2 SYDVKM. Trimming removed 5 bases from V and 1 base from J, with 14 bases in between. This CDR3 is CASSPYANNNYGYTF. Written as DNA, the CDR3 is TGTGCCAGCAGTCCGTACGCGAATAATAACTATGGCTACACCTTC.

Turning to this clonotype: This may be a read error, as it is one base from a much larger clone. V is TRBV12-3 or TRBV12-4 and J is TRBJ1-6, with no clear D. This CDR3 has 14 residues. CDR3 in amino acids: CTSSLLQLNSPLHF. The CDR3 bases are TGTACCAGCAGTTTGTTACAGCTGAATTCACCCCTCCACTTT.

The V call is TRBV7-8, the J call TRBJ2-5; 10 bases align to TRBD2. The J segment lost 2 bases and the V segment lost 0 bases, leaving 0 bases of the junction unmatched. This CDR3 has 15 amino acids. The germline V gene encodes CDR1 SGHVS and CDR2 FQNEAQ. CDR3 nucleotide sequence: TGTGCCAGCAGCTTAGCAGCGGGAGGGCAAGAGACCCAGTACTTC. Translation gives CASSLAAGGQETQYF.

This clonotype was observed at least ten times. V usage is TRBV19 and J usage is TRBJ1-3; 7 bases agree with TRBD1. CDR1 is LNHDA, CDR2 SQIVND, per germline (reference sequence). This CDR3 comprises 15 residues. V shed 10 bases and J 0 bases; nucleotides not matched to a gene: 9. The CDR3 is CATKEGASSGNTIYF. The DNA for the CDR3 is TGTGCCACCAAGGAGGGGGCCAGCTCTGGAAACACCATATATTTT.

This clonotype was seen repeatedly, ten times or more. This sequence joins TRBV10-3 and TRBJ1-5; 10 nucleotides align to TRBD1. V shed 10 bases, J shed 4 bases, and the junction held 7 bases outside the gene matches. CDR3 length: 14 amino acids. The germline V gene has CDR1 ENHRY and CDR2 SYGVKD. The CDR3: CATTSDRGNQPQHF. CDR3 DNA: TGTGCCACAACATCGGACAGGGGGAATCAGCCCCAGCATTTT.

In this sample, this clonotype turned up many times. This chain connects TRBV11-2 to TRBJ2-1; D gene uncertain. This CDR3 is 15 amino acids long. Trimming cost V 0 bases and J 7 bases, with 13 bases left between them. The V gene's germline CDR1 is SGHAT and CDR2 FQNNGV. CDR3 sequence (DNA): TGTGCCAGCAGCTTAGAGGAGATTCGGACGAATGAGCAGTTCTTC. Protein: CASSLEEIRTNEQFF.

The sample holds many counts of this clonotype. The V gene is TRBV2, the J gene TRBJ2-7, with D unclear. Germline-derived CDR1 and CDR2 are SNHLY and FYNNEI. Trimming took off 6 bases at V and 2 bases at J, with 2 bases between the two ends. CDR3 length: 10 amino acids. In nucleotides, the CDR3 is TGTGCCAGCAGGACCTACGAGCAGTACTTC. This codes for CASRTYEQYF.

In its sample, this clonotype was seen many times. The CDR3 protein is CASSQGDSNEKLFF. In nucleotides, the CDR3 is TGTGCCAGCAGTCAGGGGGACAGCAATGAAAAACTGTTTTTT. This chain links TRBV2 with TRBJ1-4; 7 positions match TRBD1. The J segment lost 5 bases and the V segment lost 5 bases, leaving 5 bases of the junction unmatched. Germline V gives CDR1 SNHLY, CDR2 FYNNEI. The CDR3 length is 14 residues. Supplemented by reference TRBV2 and TRBJ1-4, the full variable domain reads EPEVTQTPSHQVTQMGQEVILRCVPISNHLYFYWYRQILGQKVEFLVSFYNNEISEKSEIFDDQFSVERPDGSNFTLKIRSTKLEDSAMYFCASSQGDSNEKLFFGSGTQLSVL.

This clonotype was seen ten or more times. The genes are TRBV20-1 and TRBJ1-6, with a possible D match to TRBD1 (6 bases). The CDR3 has 14 residues. Per germline, CDR1 DFQATT and CDR2 SNEGSKA (reference sequence). Trimming stripped 2 bases from V and 7 bases from J, with 12 bases between. The CDR3 coding sequence is TGCAGTGCTAGAAAGGGGGGGATAAATTCACCCCTCCACTTT. Translating it yields CSARKGGINSPLHF.

This clonotype was recorded many times. V and J are TRBV5-1 and TRBJ1-4, with no clear D. Trimming took 4 bases from V and 0 from J, leaving 13 bases between them. The germline V gene has CDR1 SGHRS and CDR2 YFSETQ. The CDR3 consists of 16 residues. CDR3 DNA sequence: TGCGCCAGCAGCCCCGGGAGTACAGCAACTAATGAAAAACTGTTTTTT. Its translation is CASSPGSTATNEKLFF.

This clonotype was seen many times. The chain is built from TRBV10-3 and TRBJ2-1; no clear D. The CDR3 has 12 amino acids. Trimming cost V 4 bases and J 10 bases, with 11 bases left between them. The V gene's germline CDR1 is ENHRY and CDR2 SYGVKD. Written as DNA, the CDR3 is TGTGCCATCAGTGGTCTTGACTCCGAGCAGTTCTTC. It yields the protein CAISGLDSEQFF.